This T cell receptor (beta chain) was recovered during a study of blood T cell repertoires in COVID-19. About the research overall: Sources were T cells, B-cell-depleted T cells, or PBMCs; the material itself was cDNA or gDNA.

In the study's own analysis: Amplified reference gene primers provided the basis for estimating nucleated cell counts. Repertoires were generated with immunoSEQ multiplex PCR, while TCRdb's copy carries only in-frame clones and drops some. V, J and clone size derive from that table, while D and trimming were established from the DNA sequence. Counted here are tens of thousands of clones, over 85% occurring once; the ten biggest clones make up approximately 3%. Germline V gene lookup returns CDR1 MGHRA and CDR2 YSYEKL. The trim removed 0 bases at V and 0 bases at J, leaving 3 bases unmatched. The CDR3 contains 17 residues.

The sequence was collected from a human donor in a cohort sampled during active COVID-19. The sample taken for sequencing was peripheral blood. This chain joins TRBV4-1 and TRBJ2-2; 8 bases are shared with TRBD2. Written as DNA, the CDR3 is TGCGCCAGCAGCCAAGAGCCAGCGGGGGCGAACACCGGGGAGCTGTTTTTT. Translated, it gives CASSQEPAGANTGELFF.